These 20 T cell receptor beta chains originate from one sample sequenced in a study of graft-versus-host responses after intestinal transplantation. Antigen specificity for these receptors is unknown. Assay used: immunoSEQ multiplex PCR; TCRdb lists only in-frame clones, some missing. The table includes roughly 100,000 clones, 93% detected once. Sequenced here: unstimulated CD8+ T cells sorted from spleen or lymph node cells, sampled before intestinal transplant. Receptor source: a human donor who received an intestinal transplant.

This chain joins TRBV10-3 and TRBJ2-3; 10 positions agree with TRBD2. Germline V lookup: CDR1 ENHRY, CDR2 SYGVKD. This CDR3 spans 16 amino acids. J lost 10 bases, V lost 6 bases, and 16 bases had no gene match. CDR3: CAIRGTSGEDREAQYF. CDR3 bases: TGTGCCATCAGAGGTACTAGCGGGGAGGACCGTGAGGCGCAGTATTTT.

This chain uses TRBV11-2 with TRBJ2-3; no clear D gene. This CDR3 spans 12 amino acids. Germline-derived CDR1 and CDR2 are SGHAT and FQNNGV. Between the trimmed V and J ends, which lost 3 bases and 2 bases, there was a span of 3 bases. CDR3 DNA: TGTGCCAGCAGCTTCTACACAGATACGCAGTATTTT. Protein product: CASSFYTDTQYF.

The gene calls are TRBV15 and TRBJ2-2; D gene uncertain. Trimming pared 2 bases from V and 0 bases from J, leaving 7 bases between. Germline lookup yields CDR1 LNHNV and CDR2 YYDKDF (reference sequence). This CDR3 is 15 amino acids long. CDR3 sequence reads: CATSRITANTGELFF. The CDR3 DNA follows: TGTGCCACCAGCAGAATAACAGCGAACACCGGGGAGCTGTTTTTT. The entire variable domain, with the rest obtained from reference TRBV15 and TRBJ2-2, is as follows: DAMVIQNPRYQVTQFGKPVTLSCSQTLNHNVMYWYQQKSSQAPKLLFHYYDKDFNNEADTPDNFQSRRPNTSFCFLDIRSPGLGDTAMYLCATSRITANTGELFFGEGSRLTVL.

The CDR3 loop is CASSGRQGVHEGTGELFF. The CDR3 nucleotides are TGTGCCAGCAGCGGCCGACAGGGGGTCCACGAGGGGACCGGGGAGCTGTTTTTT. The rearrangement joins TRBV7-9 to TRBJ2-2, with 9 bases identical to TRBD1. V trimming: 5 bases; J trimming: 5 bases; junction bases outside the gene matches: 15. The germline V gene has CDR1 SEHNR and CDR2 FQNEAQ (reference sequence). This CDR3 region has 18 residues.

This chain uses TRBV2 with TRBJ2-3; D is undetermined. This CDR3 contains 16 residues. From germline, CDR1 is SNHLY and CDR2 FYNNEI. Trimming cost V 4 bases and J 2 bases, with 16 bases left between them. Written as DNA, the CDR3 is TGTGCCAGCAGTGGGTGGGCCCCCTCCTACACAGATACGCAGTATTTT. Protein sequence: CASSGWAPSYTDTQYF.

The rearrangement joins TRBV5-1 to TRBJ1-1; 10 bases match TRBD1. The CDR3 covers 18 residues. Germline CDR1 and CDR2: SGHRS and YFSETQ. Losses at the gene ends were 0 bases for V and 0 bases for J; bases not matched to a gene: 8. DNA of the CDR3: TGCGCCAGCAGCTTGGCCTATGGGACAGGGGCACTGAACACTGAAGCTTTCTTT. Translating it yields CASSLAYGTGALNTEAFF.

The genes are TRBV6-1 and TRBJ1-3; TRBD1 is a possible D gene (6 bases). Trimming took 7 bases from V and 2 from J, leaving 12 bases between them. CDR3 size: 14 residues. From germline, CDR1 is MNHNS and CDR2 SASEGT. CDR3 amino acids: CASTTGATGNTIYF. The CDR3 region has the DNA TGTGCCAGCACTACGGGGGCCACTGGAAACACCATATATTTT.

The CDR3 DNA reads as TGTGCCAGCAGCAGAAGCGGGCCCCACGGGAAAAACATTCAGTACTTC. This sequence encodes CASSRSGPHGKNIQYF. V gene TRBV7-8 combines with J gene TRBJ2-4, with D possibly being TRBD2 (6 bases). The CDR3 loop spans 16 amino acids. From germline, CDR1 is SGHVS and CDR2 FQNEAQ. V shed 5 bases and J shed 4 bases, with 18 bases lying between them.

The rearrangement uses TRBV6-1 and TRBJ2-7, with TRBD2 matching over 15 bases. In germline, CDR1 is MNHNS, CDR2 SASEGT. The CDR3 runs 17 residues. V lost 1 base and J lost 4; bases outside the gene matches: 5. The CDR3 here is CASSEGTSGGAGYEQYF. The CDR3 nucleotides read TGTGCCAGCAGTGAAGGGACTAGCGGGGGGGCTGGGTACGAGCAGTACTTC.

The CDR3 sequence: CASSLSPETANTEAFF. The CDR3 DNA reads TGTGCCAGCAGTTTATCTCCGGAGACAGCGAACACTGAAGCTTTCTTT. The chain combines TRBV5-6 with TRBJ1-1, with D tentatively TRBD1 (5 bases). This CDR3 comprises 16 residues. Germline lookup yields CDR1 SGHDT and CDR2 YYEEEE. Between the trimmed V and J ends, which lost 5 bases and 1 base, there was a span of 18 bases. The whole variable domain, filled in from reference TRBV5-6 and TRBJ1-1, reads DAGVTQSPTHLIKTRGQQVTLRCSPKSGHDTVSWYQQALGQGPQFIFQYYEEEERQRGNFPDRFSGHQFPNYSSELNVNALLLGDSALYLCASSLSPETANTEAFFGQGTRLTVV.

This clone has just a few counts. This chain uses TRBV4-1 with TRBJ2-7; 11 bases match TRBD1. The trim removed 6 bases at V and 3 bases at J, leaving 4 bases unmatched. The CDR3 sequence is 14 residues long. The germline gives CDR1 MGHRA, CDR2 YSYEKL. This chain's CDR3 is CASSRGTGGYEQYF. The CDR3, as DNA: TGCGCCAGCAGTAGGGGGACAGGGGGCTACGAGCAGTACTTC.

This chain uses TRBV4-2 with TRBJ2-1; 12 nucleotides match TRBD2. The CDR3 totals 16 residues. Trimming at V came to 1 base and at J to 6 bases, leaving 4 bases not matched to a gene. Germline V CDR1 and CDR2: LGHNA, YNFKEQ. The CDR3 spells CASSQAGLAGTNEQFF. DNA of the CDR3: TGTGCCAGCAGCCAAGCGGGACTAGCGGGCACCAATGAGCAGTTCTTC.

The chain combines TRBV4-1 with TRBJ1-6; 7 positions agree with TRBD1. V lost 0 bases, J lost 7 bases, and 6 bases stayed unmatched. CDR1 and CDR2 (germline): MGHRA, YSYEKL. CDR3 length equals 16 residues. The DNA for the CDR3 is TGCGCCAGCAGCCAAGATCCCACAGGGGAAAATTCACCCCTCCACTTT. Protein sequence: CASSQDPTGENSPLHF.

J is TRBJ2-1 and V is TRBV19; 10 nucleotides line up with TRBD1. CDR1 and CDR2 from the germline V gene are LNHDA and SQIVND (reference sequence). This CDR3 contains 15 residues. The J segment lost 9 bases and the V segment lost 3 bases, leaving 8 bases of the junction unmatched. In DNA, the CDR3 is TGTGCCAGTAGTATCCAGGGACAGGGGAGAGGTGAGCAGTTCTTC. This gives the protein CASSIQGQGRGEQFF.

The chain is built from TRBV2 and TRBJ2-5, with D tentatively TRBD1 or TRBD2 (6 bases each). The CDR3 is 15 amino acids. Germline V CDR1 and CDR2: SNHLY, FYNNEI. V was shortened by 4 bases and J by 3 bases, with 15 bases between the two germline ends. The chain's CDR3 is CASSAYRDFEETQYF. CDR3 nucleotides: TGTGCCAGCAGTGCTTACAGGGACTTCGAAGAGACCCAGTACTTC.

The chain recombines TRBV30 with TRBJ1-6, with D unclear. The CDR3 length is 18 residues. V gave up 0 bases and J gave up 0 bases, with 15 bases separating them. Germline V gives CDR1 GTSNPN, CDR2 SVGIG (reference sequence). In nucleotides, the CDR3 is TGTGCCTGGAGTGTTCTGATGTCGTCGAGCTCCTATAATTCACCCCTCCACTTT. It is translated as CAWSVLMSSSSYNSPLHF.

This rearrangement joins TRBV4-1 to TRBJ2-7, with TRBD1 identical over 9 bases. V was pared by 0 bases and J by 0 bases, with 12 bases of the junction left unmatched. The CDR3 is 19 amino acids. CDR1 is MGHRA, CDR2 YSYEKL, per germline. The CDR3 DNA reads as TGCGCCAGCAGCCAAGATCGAGTGAATTGGGGACAGGGCTCCTACGAGCAGTACTTC. Its protein is CASSQDRVNWGQGSYEQYF.

V and J are TRBV6-1 and TRBJ1-2; D possibly corresponds to TRBD1 (5 bases). The CDR3 contains 17 residues. Trimming removed 1 base from V and 0 bases from J, with 15 bases in between. Germline CDR1 and CDR2: MNHNS and SASEGT. Here the CDR3 reads CASSEVRDPETNYGYTF. Written as DNA, the CDR3 is TGTGCCAGCAGTGAAGTTAGGGACCCAGAGACTAACTATGGCTACACCTTC.

The genes are TRBV19 and TRBJ2-5, with 9 bases that match TRBD2. The CDR3 totals 17 residues. CDR1 and CDR2 (germline): LNHDA, SQIVND (reference sequence). Trimming took 3 bases from V and 0 from J; bases not matched to a gene: 8. CDR3 loop: CASSIASGATYQETQYF. In DNA form, the CDR3 reads TGTGCCAGTAGTATCGCTAGCGGGGCCACGTACCAAGAGACCCAGTACTTC.

This chain connects TRBV11-2 to TRBJ1-1, with no clear D. Trimming removed 2 bases from V and 8 bases from J, with 9 bases in between. The CDR3 loop spans 12 amino acids. Germline CDR1 reads SGHAT; CDR2 reads FQNNGV. The CDR3 DNA follows: TGTGCCAGCAGCTTAATGGGCGGCGAAGCTTTCTTT. This encodes CASSLMGGEAFF.